This T cell receptor (beta chain) was observed in a study of Tregs in tolerant kidney transplant recipients. Study results and limitations: Expanding Tregs on activated donor B cells appeared to best identify donor-specific TCRbeta clones. Biological reproducibility was not directly addressed in this study.

Concerning this clone: The antigen remains unidentified.

Some clones are missing from TCRdb's copy, which holds only in-frame ones; the method was immunoSEQ multiplex PCR. Of about 240,000 clones listed, more than 65% are singletons. V was clipped by 3 bases and J by 1 base; unmatched bases: 14. This CDR3 contains 18 residues. Germline loops: CDR1 LGHNA, CDR2 YNFKEQ. Sequences were obtained from CD4+ T cells from blood. The chain combines TRBV4-2 with TRBJ2-5, with 7 bases fitting TRBD2. The clonotype originates from a human donor in good health. CDR3 sequence: CASSQGPLWTRGQETQYF. The CDR3 coding sequence is TGTGCCAGCAGCCAGGGGCCCCTTTGGACTAGAGGCCAAGAGACCCAGTACTTC.